Listed here are 29 T cell receptor beta chains from one sample, sequenced in a study of early T cells in non-severe SARS-CoV-2 infection. TCRdb fed the 5' RACE reads into MiXCR, producing one record per CDR3 protein. The sample yields around 52,000 distinct CDR3 sequences, about 5.9% seen once. The material sequenced was whole blood. Receptors originate from an adult who was a healthcare worker with PCR-confirmed SARS-CoV-2 infection or an uninfected control (not recorded which).

This clonotype was counted ten times or more. V gene TRBV5-6 combines with J gene TRBJ2-7; D perhaps matches TRBD2 (5 bases). Trimming took off 0 bases at V and 2 bases at J, with 9 bases between the two ends. CDR3 length: 14 residues. Germline CDR1 and CDR2: SGHDT and YYEEEE. This CDR3 is CASSLAGLTYEQYF. In DNA, the CDR3 is TGTGCCAGCAGCTTGGCCGGACTGACCTACGAGCAGTACTTC.

This clonotype was seen many times. This CDR3 reads CAWSFPYPRQGLYEQYF. The CDR3 DNA sequence: TGTGCCTGGAGCTTCCCCTACCCCAGACAGGGGTTGTACGAGCAGTACTTC. The chain couples TRBV30 to TRBJ2-7, with 8 positions matching TRBD1. Germline V gives CDR1 GTSNPN, CDR2 SVGIG (reference sequence). V trimming: 3 bases; J trimming: 4 bases; junction bases outside the gene matches: 17. This CDR3 has 17 residues.

Many counts were recorded for this clonotype. This rearrangement joins TRBV7-9 to TRBJ1-1; D gene unclear. The CDR3 extends over 15 amino acids. Germline V gene data show CDR1 as SEHNR and CDR2 as FQNEAQ (reference sequence). The V end lost 3 bases, the J end lost 0 bases, and 11 bases lay between the germline ends. This CDR3 reads CASSFDLGLNTEAFF. As DNA, the CDR3 is TGTGCCAGCAGCTTTGATTTGGGCTTGAACACTGAAGCTTTCTTT.

This clonotype was seen a few times. This chain connects TRBV20-1 to TRBJ2-5; perhaps D is TRBD1 or TRBD2 (6 bases each). This CDR3 has 13 amino acids. The ends were cut back, 4 bases at V and 7 bases at J, with 16 bases in the middle. CDR1 and CDR2 from the germline V gene are DFQATT and SNEGSKA (reference sequence). The CDR3 reads CSANPQGGGTQYF. CDR3 bases: TGCAGTGCTAATCCTCAAGGGGGAGGGACCCAGTACTTC.

The CDR3 region is CASSQEIGEQFF. CDR3 nucleotides: TGTGCCAGCAGCCAAGAGATCGGTGAGCAGTTCTTC. The genes are TRBV3-1 and TRBJ2-1; D call uncertain. Per germline, CDR1 LGHDT and CDR2 YNNKEL (reference sequence). Trimming pared 0 bases from V and 9 bases from J, leaving 6 bases between. The CDR3 extends over 12 amino acids.

This clonotype was found a few times. The chain has TRBV1 and TRBJ2-7. TRBV1 is reported as a pseudogene. The CDR3 spans 16 residues. The CDR3 is CTSSQEIARNCFEQYF. The CDR3 nucleotides are TGCACCAGCAGCCAAGAGATAGCCAGGAATTGCTTCGAGCAGTACTTC.

The sample holds many counts of this clonotype. The CDR3 coding sequence is TGTGCCAGCTCACCGGGACAGGCAACCTACGAGCAGTACTTC. Translated: CASSPGQATYEQYF. The rearrangement joins TRBV18 to TRBJ2-7, with 8 bases matching TRBD1. The CDR3 is made up of 14 amino acids. Losses at the gene ends were 3 bases for V and 2 bases for J; bases not matched to a gene: 3. Germline V gene lookup returns CDR1 KGHSH and CDR2 LQKENI.

This clonotype was picked up a small number of times. This chain links TRBV3-1 with TRBJ2-5, with 8 bases fitting TRBD2. In germline, CDR1 is LGHDT, CDR2 YNNKEL (reference sequence). This CDR3 comprises 15 residues. Trimming removed 3 bases from V and 5 bases from J; junction bases left unmatched: 8. In nucleotides, the CDR3 is TGTGCCAGCAGCCAGTACGGGGGGGCCGGGGAGACCCAGTACTTC. Its protein is CASSQYGGAGETQYF.

V gene TRBV12-2 combines with J gene TRBJ1-5. TRBV12-2 is noted as a pseudogene. The CDR3 contains 20 residues. The CDR3 reads CASRLGKGRRKPYSNQPQHF. The DNA for the CDR3 is TGTGCAAGTCGCTTAGGCAAGGGCAGGAGAAAACCGTATAGCAATCAGCCCCAGCATTTT.

The chain links TRBV12-3 or TRBV12-4 to TRBJ2-3; a possible D gene is TRBD1 (6 bases). V was clipped by 5 bases and J by 5 bases, with 17 bases between them. The CDR3 is 15 amino acids. CDR3 region: CASSQQGHRGDTQYF. In DNA form, the CDR3 reads TGTGCCAGCAGTCAGCAGGGACACCGAGGAGATACGCAGTATTTT.

This clonotype has a handful of counts. This rearrangement joins TRBV20-1 to TRBJ2-1, with D unresolved. Trimming removed 1 base at V and 3 bases at J, with 13 bases between. CDR3 size: 15 residues. CDR1 is DFQATT and CDR2 is SNEGSKA in the germline V gene (reference sequence). The CDR3 DNA is TGCAGTGCTAGAGTCGGAGCGAGTCTCTACAATGAGCAGTTCTTC. Amino acid sequence: CSARVGASLYNEQFF.

The chain uses TRBV7-3 and TRBJ1-1; D ambiguous. The CDR3 runs to 13 residues. Germline CDR1 reads SGHTA; CDR2 reads FQGTGA. Trimming pared 0 bases from V and 4 bases from J, leaving 6 bases between. For the CDR3, the DNA is TGTGCCAGCAGCTTAACTCTATCCACTGAAGCTTTCTTT. Translation gives CASSLTLSTEAFF.

This clonotype occurred a few times. The rearrangement uses TRBV11-2 and TRBJ2-7, with a weak D call TRBD1 (6 bases). The CDR3 runs to 13 residues. Germline CDR1 and CDR2: SGHAT and FQNNGV. Trimming removed 6 bases at V and 1 base at J, with 10 bases between. This CDR3 is CASRYTGSYEQYF. In DNA, the CDR3 is TGTGCCAGCAGATATACAGGGTCCTACGAGCAGTACTTC.

The chain uses TRBV5-1 and TRBJ1-1, with a weak D call TRBD1 (6 bases). Germline V lookup: CDR1 SGHRS, CDR2 YFSETQ. Trimming removed 6 bases from V and 1 base from J, with 16 bases in between. There are 15 residues in the CDR3. CDR3 sequence: CASTTQGAGNTEAFF. CDR3 sequence (DNA): TGCGCCAGCACTACACAGGGAGCGGGGAACACTGAAGCTTTCTTT. The variable domain in full, completed from reference TRBV5-1 and TRBJ1-1, reads KAGVTQTPRYLIKTRGQQVTLSCSPISGHRSVSWYQQTPGQGLQFLFEYFSETQRNKGNFPGRFSGRQFSNSRSEMNVSTLELGDSALYLCASTTQGAGNTEAFFGQGTRLTVV.

This clonotype has at least ten counts. CDR3 amino acids: CASSAPQPLDTEAFF. In nucleotides, the CDR3 is TGTGCCAGCAGCGCCCCTCAGCCCCTGGACACTGAAGCTTTCTTT. The chain combines TRBV9 with TRBJ1-1; D call uncertain. The V end was cut by 3 bases, the J end by 3 bases, with 15 bases between. CDR1 is SGDLS and CDR2 is YYNGEE in the germline V gene. CDR3 length: 15 residues.

This clonotype was found many times. The J gene is TRBJ2-1, the V gene TRBV24-1; TRBD2 aligns across 12 bases. Germline assignment: CDR1 KGHDR and CDR2 SFDVKD. The CDR3 has 16 amino acids. Trimming at V came to 5 bases and at J to 9 bases, leaving 10 bases not matched to a gene. The CDR3, as DNA: TGTGCCACCAGTGCGCCTGCTAGCGGGGGGGCGGGTGAGCAGTTCTTC. It is translated as CATSAPASGGAGEQFF.

This clonotype was detected many times. The chain recombines TRBV12-3 or TRBV12-4 with TRBJ1-5; TRBD1 matches 7 bases. J lost 7 bases, V lost 4 bases, and 13 bases had no gene match. The CDR3 runs to 16 residues. Written as DNA, the CDR3 is TGTGCCAGCAGTTCAGGGGGTGCGGGGGGCGGACAGCCCCAGCATTTT. Its translation: CASSSGGAGGGQPQHF.

This clonotype was picked up a small number of times. The V call is TRBV7-9, the J call TRBJ2-7; TRBD1 matches 11 bases. Germline assignment: CDR1 SEHNR and CDR2 FQNEAQ (reference sequence). This CDR3 is built from 14 residues. Trimming cost V 5 bases and J 5 bases; bases outside gene matches: 5. In nucleotides, the CDR3 is TGTGCCAGCAGCCGAGGACAGGGGGCAAACGAGCAGTACTTC. Translation gives CASSRGQGANEQYF.

This clonotype occurred many times. V and J are TRBV6-1 and TRBJ2-3; 13 bases map to TRBD2. CDR1 and CDR2 (germline): MNHNS, SASEGT. The CDR3 contains 16 residues. J lost 12 bases, V lost 5 bases, and 14 bases had no gene match. The DNA of the CDR3 is TGTGCCAGCAGTCGGACTAGCGGGGGCCCCGGTGTGCCCCAGTATTTT. Its protein product is CASSRTSGGPGVPQYF.

The sample holds many counts of this clonotype. The chain uses TRBV12-3 or TRBV12-4 and TRBJ1-3, with 7 bases that match TRBD1. With V trimmed by 5 bases and J by 4 bases, 5 bases remained unmatched. The CDR3 contains 14 residues. CDR3 in amino acids: CASSLRQGGNTIYF. CDR3 coding DNA: TGTGCCAGCAGTCTCAGACAGGGAGGAAACACCATATATTTT.

This clonotype has a count of ten or more. The chain employs TRBV20-1 and TRBJ2-3; 11 positions match TRBD2. The V gene end was trimmed by 0 bases and the J gene end by 8 bases; junction bases not matched to a gene: 4. CDR3 length equals 14 residues. Germline CDR1 and CDR2: DFQATT and SNEGSKA (reference sequence). CDR3: CSARDSGGAGTQYF. Here the CDR3 DNA reads TGCAGTGCTAGAGATAGCGGGGGGGCCGGTACGCAGTATTTT.

The chain links TRBV28 to TRBJ2-3; no firm D call. CDR3 length: 13 residues. V dropped 3 bases and J dropped 4 bases, with 8 bases sitting between them. Germline V gives CDR1 MDHEN, CDR2 SYDVKM. The CDR3: CASSFGGPDTQYF. In nucleotides, the CDR3 is TGTGCCAGCAGTTTCGGTGGCCCAGATACGCAGTATTTT. The full variable domain, with the rest looked up from reference TRBV28 and TRBJ2-3, is DVKVTQSSRYLVKRTGEKVFLECVQDMDHENMFWYRQDPGLGLRLIYFSYDVKMKEKGDIPEGYSVSREKKERFSLILESASTNQTSMYLCASSFGGPDTQYFGPGTRLTVL.

This clonotype has ten or more counts. The rearrangement uses TRBV20-1 and TRBJ1-2; D is possibly TRBD1 (5 bases). The CDR3 is 11 residues long. Germline V gene sequence: CDR1 DFQATT, CDR2 SNEGSKA (reference sequence). V was clipped by 3 bases and J by 7 bases, with 9 bases between them. As DNA, the CDR3 is TGCAGTGCTAGGACTAGGGGTGGCTACACCTTC. Translated: CSARTRGGYTF.

This clonotype was detected many times. The chain has TRBV4-3 and TRBJ2-3, with TRBD2 as a possible D gene (7 bases). V was cut by 3 bases and J by 2 bases, with 15 bases left in between. This CDR3 has 16 amino acids. Looked up from germline, CDR1 is LGHNA and CDR2 is YSLEER. This chain's CDR3 is CASSQRRGAITDTQYF. The DNA for the CDR3 is TGCGCCAGCAGCCAGAGACGGGGGGCCATCACAGATACGCAGTATTTT.

This clonotype has more than one count but fewer than ten. The chain is built from TRBV6-5 and TRBJ2-7, with 7 bases identical to TRBD2. Germline values: CDR1 MNHEY, CDR2 SVGAGI. Losses at the gene ends were 0 bases for V and 2 bases for J; bases not matched to a gene: 1. This CDR3 spans 14 amino acids. In DNA, the CDR3 is TGTGCCAGCAGTTACTCCGGGGGGACCTACGAGCAGTACTTC. The encoded protein is CASSYSGGTYEQYF.

This clonotype showed up just a few times. V usage is TRBV6-5 and J usage is TRBJ2-7, with 7 nucleotides matching TRBD1. Germline-derived CDR1 and CDR2 are MNHEY and SVGAGI. This CDR3 is 14 amino acids long. V was pared by 7 bases and J by 1 base, with 7 bases of the junction left unmatched. The CDR3 region is CASTARQGSYEQYF. DNA for the CDR3: TGTGCCAGCACCGCCCGACAGGGATCCTACGAGCAGTACTTC.

This clonotype was counted at least ten times. The chain carries TRBV11-3 and TRBJ2-7; no firm D call. Trimming shortened V by 1 base and J by 0 bases, and 7 bases separated the two germline ends. The CDR3 is made up of 14 amino acids. Germline V lookup: CDR1 SGHNT, CDR2 YENEEA. This chain's CDR3 is CASSLGWSSYEQYF. CDR3 nucleotide sequence: TGTGCCAGCAGCTTAGGTTGGAGCTCCTACGAGCAGTACTTC.

There are many counts of this clonotype. The chain recombines TRBV4-2 with TRBJ2-3, with TRBD1 as a possible D gene (5 bases). The CDR3 has 16 residues. Trimming removed 2 bases at V and 2 bases at J, with 14 bases between. CDR1 and CDR2 from the germline V gene are LGHNA and YNFKEQ. CDR3: CASSQSLQDNTDTQYF. CDR3 DNA sequence: TGTGCCAGCAGCCAATCATTACAGGACAACACAGATACGCAGTATTTT.

The chain employs TRBV7-8 and TRBJ2-5; 8 nucleotides match TRBD2. J was trimmed by 1 base and V by 3 bases; bases with no gene match: 4. Germline CDR1 and CDR2: SGHVS and FQNEAQ. This CDR3 is 15 amino acids long. The CDR3: CASSLAGGLQETQYF. The CDR3 nucleotides read TGTGCCAGCAGCTTGGCGGGGGGACTCCAAGAGACCCAGTACTTC.